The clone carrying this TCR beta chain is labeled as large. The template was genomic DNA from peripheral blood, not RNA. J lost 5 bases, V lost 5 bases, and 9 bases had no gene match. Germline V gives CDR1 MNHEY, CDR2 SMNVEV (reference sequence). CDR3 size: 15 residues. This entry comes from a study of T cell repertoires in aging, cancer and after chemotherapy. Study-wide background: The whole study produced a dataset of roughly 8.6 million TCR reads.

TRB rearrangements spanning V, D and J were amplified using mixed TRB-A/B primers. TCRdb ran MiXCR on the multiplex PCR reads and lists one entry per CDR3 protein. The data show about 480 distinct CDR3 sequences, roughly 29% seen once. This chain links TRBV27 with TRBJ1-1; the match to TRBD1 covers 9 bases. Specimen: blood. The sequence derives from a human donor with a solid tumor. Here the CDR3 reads CASSPAGQGITEAFF. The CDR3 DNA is TGTGCCAGCAGTCCTGCCGGACAGGGGATAACTGAAGCTTTCTTT.